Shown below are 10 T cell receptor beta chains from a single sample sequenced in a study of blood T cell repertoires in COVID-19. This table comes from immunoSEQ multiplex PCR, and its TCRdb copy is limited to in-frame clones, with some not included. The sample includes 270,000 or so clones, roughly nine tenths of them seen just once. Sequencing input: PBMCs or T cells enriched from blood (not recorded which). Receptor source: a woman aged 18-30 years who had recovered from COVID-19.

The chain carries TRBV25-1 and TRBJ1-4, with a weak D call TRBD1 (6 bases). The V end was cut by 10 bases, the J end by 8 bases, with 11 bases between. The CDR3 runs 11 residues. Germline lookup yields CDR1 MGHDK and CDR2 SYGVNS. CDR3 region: CATATGEKLFF. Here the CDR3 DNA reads TGTGCCACTGCGACAGGCGAAAAACTGTTTTTT.

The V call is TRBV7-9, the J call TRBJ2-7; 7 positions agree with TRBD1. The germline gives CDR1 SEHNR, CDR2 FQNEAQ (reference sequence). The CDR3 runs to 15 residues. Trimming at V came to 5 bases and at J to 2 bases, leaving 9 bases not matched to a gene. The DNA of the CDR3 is TGTGCCAGCAGCCCACCTCAGACAGGGCCCTACGAGCAGTACTTC. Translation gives CASSPPQTGPYEQYF. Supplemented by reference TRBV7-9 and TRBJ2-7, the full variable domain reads DTGVSQNPRHKITKRGQNVTFRCDPISEHNRLYWYRQTLGQGPEFLTYFQNEAQLEKSRLLSDRFSAERPKGSFSTLEIQRTEQGDSAMYLCASSPPQTGPYEQYFGPGTRLTVT.

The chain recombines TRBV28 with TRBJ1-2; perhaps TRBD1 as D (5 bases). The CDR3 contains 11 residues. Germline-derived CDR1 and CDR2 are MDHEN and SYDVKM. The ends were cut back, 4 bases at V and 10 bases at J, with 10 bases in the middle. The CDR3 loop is CASSSPRDYTF. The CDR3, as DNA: TGTGCCAGCAGTTCCCCCAGGGACTACACCTTC.

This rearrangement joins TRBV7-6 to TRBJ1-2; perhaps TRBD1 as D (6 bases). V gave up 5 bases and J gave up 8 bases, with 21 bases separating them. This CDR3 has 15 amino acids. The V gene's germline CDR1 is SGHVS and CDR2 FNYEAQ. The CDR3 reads CASSQTQGWTKGYTF. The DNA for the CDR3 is TGTGCCAGCAGCCAGACACAGGGCTGGACGAAGGGCTACACCTTC.

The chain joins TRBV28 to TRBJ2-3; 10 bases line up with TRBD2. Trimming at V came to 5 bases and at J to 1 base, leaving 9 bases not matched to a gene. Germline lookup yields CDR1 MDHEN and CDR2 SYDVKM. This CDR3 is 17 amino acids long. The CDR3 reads CASSLAGAGKGTDTQYF. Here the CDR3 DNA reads TGTGCCAGCAGTCTAGCGGGAGCAGGGAAAGGCACAGATACGCAGTATTTT.

CDR3 nucleotides: TGTGCCAGTAGGGGACAGGGATACAATGAGCAGTTCTTC. Translating it yields CASRGQGYNEQFF. The V and J genes are TRBV19 and TRBJ2-1; TRBD1 matches 9 bases. Germline-derived CDR1 and CDR2 are LNHDA and SQIVND (reference sequence). Germline trimming cut 6 bases from V and 4 bases from J; bases unmatched to any gene: 1. The CDR3 is 13 residues long.

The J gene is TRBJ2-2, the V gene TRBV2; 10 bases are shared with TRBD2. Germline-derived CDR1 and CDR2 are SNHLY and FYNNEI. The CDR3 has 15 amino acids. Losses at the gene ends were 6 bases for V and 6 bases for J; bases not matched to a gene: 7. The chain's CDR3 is CASSRAGGSAGELFF. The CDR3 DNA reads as TGTGCCAGCAGCAGAGCGGGGGGGTCCGCCGGGGAGCTGTTTTTT. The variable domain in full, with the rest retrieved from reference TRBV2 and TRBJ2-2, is EPEVTQTPSHQVTQMGQEVILRCVPISNHLYFYWYRQILGQKVEFLVSFYNNEISEKSEIFDDQFSVERPDGSNFTLKIRSTKLEDSAMYFCASSRAGGSAGELFFGEGSRLTVL.

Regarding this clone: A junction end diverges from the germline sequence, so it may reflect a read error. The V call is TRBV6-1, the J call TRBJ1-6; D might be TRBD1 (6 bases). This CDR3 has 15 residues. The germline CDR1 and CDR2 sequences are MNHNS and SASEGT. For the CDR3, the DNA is TGTGCCAGCAGGGAAGACAACAGGGAAAATTCACCCCTCCACTTT. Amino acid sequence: CASREDNRENSPLHF.

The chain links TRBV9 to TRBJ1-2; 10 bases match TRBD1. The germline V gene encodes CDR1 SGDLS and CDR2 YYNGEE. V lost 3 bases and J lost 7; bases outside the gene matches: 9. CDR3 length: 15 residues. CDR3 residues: CASSAEDRGVGGYTF. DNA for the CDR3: TGTGCCAGCAGCGCTGAGGACAGGGGGGTTGGTGGCTACACCTTC.

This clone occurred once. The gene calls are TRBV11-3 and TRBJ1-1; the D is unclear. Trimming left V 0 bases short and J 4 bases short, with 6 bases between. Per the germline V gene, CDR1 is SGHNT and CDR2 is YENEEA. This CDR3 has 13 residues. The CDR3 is CASSLEGSTEAFF. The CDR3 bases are TGTGCCAGCAGCTTAGAGGGGAGCACTGAAGCTTTCTTT.